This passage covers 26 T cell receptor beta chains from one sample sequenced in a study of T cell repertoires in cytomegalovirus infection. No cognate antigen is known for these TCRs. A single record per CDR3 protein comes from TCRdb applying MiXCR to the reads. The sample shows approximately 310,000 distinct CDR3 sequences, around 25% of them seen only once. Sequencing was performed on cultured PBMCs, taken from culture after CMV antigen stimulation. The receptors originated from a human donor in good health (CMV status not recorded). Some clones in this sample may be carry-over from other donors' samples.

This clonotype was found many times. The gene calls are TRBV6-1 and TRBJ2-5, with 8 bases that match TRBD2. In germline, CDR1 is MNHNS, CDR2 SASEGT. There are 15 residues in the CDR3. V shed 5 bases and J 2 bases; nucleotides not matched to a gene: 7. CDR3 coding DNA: TGTGCCAGCAGTTCGCCAATAGCGGGACAAGAGACCCAGTACTTC. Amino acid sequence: CASSSPIAGQETQYF.

Here the CDR3 DNA reads TGCAGCCTGTGGACCGATCCGAGCTCCTACGAGCAGTACTTC. This codes for CSLWTDPSSYEQYF. The rearrangement uses TRBV29-1 and TRBJ2-7; D is unclear. CDR1 and CDR2 (germline): SQVTM, ANQGSEA. The CDR3 length is 14 residues. V lost 8 bases to trimming and J lost 0 bases, with 17 bases between them.

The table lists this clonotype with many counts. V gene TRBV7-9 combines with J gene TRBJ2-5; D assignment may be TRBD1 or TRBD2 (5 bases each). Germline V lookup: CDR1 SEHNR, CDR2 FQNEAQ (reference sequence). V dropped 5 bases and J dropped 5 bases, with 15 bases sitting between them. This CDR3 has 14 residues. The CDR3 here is CASSNPGPRETQYF. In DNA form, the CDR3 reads TGTGCCAGCAGCAATCCGGGACCCAGGGAGACCCAGTACTTC.

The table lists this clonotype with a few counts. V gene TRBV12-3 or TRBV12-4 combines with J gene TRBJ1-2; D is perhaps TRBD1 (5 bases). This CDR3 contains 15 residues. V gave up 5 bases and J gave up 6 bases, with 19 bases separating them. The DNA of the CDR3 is TGTGCCAGCAGTGCATCCGGGACCCGCCACGATGGCTACACCTTC. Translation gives CASSASGTRHDGYTF.

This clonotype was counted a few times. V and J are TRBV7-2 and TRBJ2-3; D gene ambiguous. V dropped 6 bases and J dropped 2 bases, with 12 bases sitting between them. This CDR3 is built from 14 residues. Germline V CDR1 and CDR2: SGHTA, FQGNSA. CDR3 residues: CASRPRLYTDTQYF. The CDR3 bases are TGTGCCAGCAGGCCACGGCTTTACACAGATACGCAGTATTTT.

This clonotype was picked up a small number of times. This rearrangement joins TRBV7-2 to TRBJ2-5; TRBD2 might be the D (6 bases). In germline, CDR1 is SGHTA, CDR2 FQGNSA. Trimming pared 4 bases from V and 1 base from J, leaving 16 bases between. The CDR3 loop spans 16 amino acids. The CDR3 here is CASSSDLRGGQETQYF. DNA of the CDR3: TGTGCCAGCAGCTCAGACCTCCGGGGAGGCCAAGAGACCCAGTACTTC.

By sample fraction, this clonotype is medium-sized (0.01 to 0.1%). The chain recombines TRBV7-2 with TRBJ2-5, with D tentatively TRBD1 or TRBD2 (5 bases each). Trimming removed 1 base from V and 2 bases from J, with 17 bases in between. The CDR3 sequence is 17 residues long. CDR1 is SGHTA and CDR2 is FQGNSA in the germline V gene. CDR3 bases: TGTGCCAGCAGCTTAGGTCGGGACGCGTCCTGGCAAGAGACCCAGTACTTC. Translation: CASSLGRDASWQETQYF.

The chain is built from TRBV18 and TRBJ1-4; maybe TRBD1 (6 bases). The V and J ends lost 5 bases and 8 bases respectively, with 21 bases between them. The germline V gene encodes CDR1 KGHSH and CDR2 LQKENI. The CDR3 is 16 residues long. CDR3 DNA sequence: TGTGCCAGCTCATCCGGGCAAGAGGGGGATCGAGAAAAACTGTTTTTT. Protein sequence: CASSSGQEGDREKLFF.

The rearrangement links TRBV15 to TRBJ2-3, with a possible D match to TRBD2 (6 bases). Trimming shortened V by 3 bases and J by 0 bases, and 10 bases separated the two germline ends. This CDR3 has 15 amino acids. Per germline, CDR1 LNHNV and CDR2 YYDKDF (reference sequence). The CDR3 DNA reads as TGTGCCACCAGCAGTAGCGGTCAGAGCACAGATACGCAGTATTTT. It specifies CATSSSGQSTDTQYF.

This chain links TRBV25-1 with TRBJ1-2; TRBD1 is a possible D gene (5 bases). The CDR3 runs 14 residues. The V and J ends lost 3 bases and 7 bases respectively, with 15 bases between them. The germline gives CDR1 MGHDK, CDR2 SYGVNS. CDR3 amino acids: CASSDASGLGGYTF. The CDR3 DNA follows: TGTGCCAGCAGTGATGCTTCAGGGCTGGGTGGCTACACCTTC.

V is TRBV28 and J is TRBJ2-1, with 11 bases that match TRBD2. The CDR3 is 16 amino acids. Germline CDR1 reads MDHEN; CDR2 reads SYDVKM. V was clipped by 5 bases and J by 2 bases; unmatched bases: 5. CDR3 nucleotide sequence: TGTGCCAGCAGTCCCCTACTAGCGGGAGCCTACAATGAGCAGTTCTTC. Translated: CASSPLLAGAYNEQFF.

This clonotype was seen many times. DNA for the CDR3: TGTGCCAGCAGGCGGGAACTAGCCTCCCATGAGCAGTTCTTC. Its protein product is CASRRELASHEQFF. The rearrangement uses TRBV12-3 or TRBV12-4 and TRBJ2-1; weak D call: TRBD2 (6 bases). Trimming removed 6 bases from V and 8 bases from J, with 17 bases in between. This CDR3 is 14 amino acids long.

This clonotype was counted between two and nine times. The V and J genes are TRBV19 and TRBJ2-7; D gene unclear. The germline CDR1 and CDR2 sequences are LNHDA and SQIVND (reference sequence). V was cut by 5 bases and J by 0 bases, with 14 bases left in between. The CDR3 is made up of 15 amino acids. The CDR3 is CASSFTDLPSYEQYF. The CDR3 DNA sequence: TGTGCCAGTAGTTTTACCGACCTACCCTCCTACGAGCAGTACTTC.

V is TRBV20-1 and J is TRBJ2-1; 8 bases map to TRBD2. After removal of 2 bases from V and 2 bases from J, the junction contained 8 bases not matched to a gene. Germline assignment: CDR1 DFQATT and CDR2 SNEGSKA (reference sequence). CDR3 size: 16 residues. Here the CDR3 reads CSARHFTSGAYNEQFF. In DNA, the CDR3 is TGCAGTGCTAGACACTTCACTAGCGGAGCCTACAATGAGCAGTTCTTC.

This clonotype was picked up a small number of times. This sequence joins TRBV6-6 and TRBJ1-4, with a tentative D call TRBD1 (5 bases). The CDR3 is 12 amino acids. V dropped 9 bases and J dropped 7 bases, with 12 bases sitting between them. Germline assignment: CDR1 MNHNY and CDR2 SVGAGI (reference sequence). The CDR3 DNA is TGTGCCAGTGCCTGGGGGAGTGAAAAACTGTTTTTT. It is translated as CASAWGSEKLFF.

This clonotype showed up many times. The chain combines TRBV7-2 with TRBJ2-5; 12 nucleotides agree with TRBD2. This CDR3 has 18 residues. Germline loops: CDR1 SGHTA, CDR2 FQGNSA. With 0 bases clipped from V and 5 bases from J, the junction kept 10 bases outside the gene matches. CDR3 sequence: CASSLALAGGPDRETQYF. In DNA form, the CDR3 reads TGTGCCAGCAGCTTAGCTCTAGCGGGAGGGCCGGATCGCGAGACCCAGTACTTC.

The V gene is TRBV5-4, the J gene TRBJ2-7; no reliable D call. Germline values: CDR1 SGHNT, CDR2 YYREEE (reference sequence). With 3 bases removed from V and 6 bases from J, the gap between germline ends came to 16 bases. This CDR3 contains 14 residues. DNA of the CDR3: TGTGCCAGCAGCTGGCAAGGAGATCGGGCCGAGCAGTACTTC. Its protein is CASSWQGDRAEQYF.

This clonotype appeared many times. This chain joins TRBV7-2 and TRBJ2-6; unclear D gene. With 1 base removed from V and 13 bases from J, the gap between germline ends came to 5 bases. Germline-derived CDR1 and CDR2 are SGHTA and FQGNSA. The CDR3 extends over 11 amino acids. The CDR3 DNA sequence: TGTGCCAGCAGCTTAGGTAGGGTCCTGACTTTC. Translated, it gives CASSLGRVLTF.

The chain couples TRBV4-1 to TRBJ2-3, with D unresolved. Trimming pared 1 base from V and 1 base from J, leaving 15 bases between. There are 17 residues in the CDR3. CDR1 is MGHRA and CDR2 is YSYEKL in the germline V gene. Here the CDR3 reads CASSQGLNVGGTDTQYF. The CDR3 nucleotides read TGCGCCAGCAGCCAAGGGCTTAACGTCGGAGGCACAGATACGCAGTATTTT.

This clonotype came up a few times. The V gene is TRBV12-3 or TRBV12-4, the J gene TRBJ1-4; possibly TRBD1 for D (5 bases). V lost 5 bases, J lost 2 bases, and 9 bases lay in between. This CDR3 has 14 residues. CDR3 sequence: CASSQTDTNEKLFF. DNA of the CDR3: TGTGCCAGCAGTCAGACAGATACTAATGAAAAACTGTTTTTT.

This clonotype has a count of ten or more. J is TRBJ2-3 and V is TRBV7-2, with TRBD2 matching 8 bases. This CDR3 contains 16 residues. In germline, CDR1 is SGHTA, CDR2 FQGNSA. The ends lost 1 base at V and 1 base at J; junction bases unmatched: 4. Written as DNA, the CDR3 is TGTGCCAGCAGCTTAGGGACTAGCACCCGCACAGATACGCAGTATTTT. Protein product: CASSLGTSTRTDTQYF.

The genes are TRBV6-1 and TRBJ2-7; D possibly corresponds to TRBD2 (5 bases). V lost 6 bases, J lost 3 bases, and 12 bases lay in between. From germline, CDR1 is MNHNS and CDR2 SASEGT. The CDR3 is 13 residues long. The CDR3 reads CASRRGLDYEQYV. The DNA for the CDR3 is TGTGCCAGCAGACGCGGACTTGACTACGAGCAGTACGTC.

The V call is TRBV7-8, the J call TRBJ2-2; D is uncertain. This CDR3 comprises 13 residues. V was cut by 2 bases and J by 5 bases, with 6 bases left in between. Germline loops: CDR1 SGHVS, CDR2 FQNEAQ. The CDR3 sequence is CASSLSLTGELFF. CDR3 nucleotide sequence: TGTGCCAGCAGCTTATCGTTGACCGGGGAGCTGTTTTTT.

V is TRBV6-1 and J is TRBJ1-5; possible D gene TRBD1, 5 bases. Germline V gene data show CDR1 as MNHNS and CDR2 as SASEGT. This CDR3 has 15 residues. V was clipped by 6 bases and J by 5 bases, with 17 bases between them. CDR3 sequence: CASRRGVSGDQPQHF. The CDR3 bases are TGTGCCAGCAGGAGAGGGGTGTCAGGCGATCAGCCCCAGCATTTT.

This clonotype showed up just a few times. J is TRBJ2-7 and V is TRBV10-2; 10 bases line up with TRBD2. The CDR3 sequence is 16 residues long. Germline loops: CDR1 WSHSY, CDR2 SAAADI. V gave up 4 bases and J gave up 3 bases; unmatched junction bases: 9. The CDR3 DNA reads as TGCGCCAGCAGTGCCGCCGGGACTAGCGTCAGCTACGAGCAGTACTTC. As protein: CASSAAGTSVSYEQYF.

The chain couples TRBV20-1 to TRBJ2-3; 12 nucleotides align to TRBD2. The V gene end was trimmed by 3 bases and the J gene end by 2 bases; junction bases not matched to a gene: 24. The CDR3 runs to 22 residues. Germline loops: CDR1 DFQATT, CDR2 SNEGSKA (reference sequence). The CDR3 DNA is TGCAGTGCTAGCCCATTGGACCCCGGGACTAGCGGGTTTCCATCCAACACAGATACGCAGTATTTT. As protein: CSASPLDPGTSGFPSNTDTQYF.